The rows below give T cell receptor beta chains drawn from one sample of a study of T cell repertoires in cytomegalovirus infection. MiXCR, run by TCRdb on the reads, gives a single entry per CDR3 protein. The profile covers under 300,000 distinct CDR3 sequences, with over 9% appearing a single time and about 1.5% taken by the ten largest. The specimen sequenced was PBMCs. Receptor source: a human donor in good health (CMV status not recorded). Some clones in this sample may be carry-over from other donors' samples. Both conserved end residues are part of each CDR3. D genes are given only for firm matches. Size values are once, few and many counts, or a class for expanded clones, and some rows have none.

few	TRBV6-5	TRBD1	TRBJ2-7	TGTGCCAGCAGTCCCACGGGACAGGGGATCTACGAGCAGTACTTC	CASSPTGQGIYEQYF
few	TRBV28	.	TRBJ1-5	TGTGCCAGCAGTTTCCCCCGGACACCTCTGCATTTT	CASSFPRTPLHF
many	TRBV7-2	.	TRBJ1-5	TGTGCCAGCAGCCTTGTGGGGGGCAAGGAGCCCCAGCATTTT	CASSLVGGKEPQHF
few	TRBV28	.	TRBJ2-1	TGTGCCAGCAGTCGACATGAGCAGTTCTTC	CASSRHEQFF
many	TRBV5-1	TRBD2	TRBJ2-5	TGCGCCAGCAGCCCCATAGCGGGTTTCCAAGAGACCCAGTACTTC	CASSPIAGFQETQYF
.	TRBV20-1	TRBD2	TRBJ2-1	TGCAGTGCTAGAGATCTCCGGACTAGCTCCGACAATGAGCAGTTCTTC	CSARDLRTSSDNEQFF
few	TRBV29-1	.	TRBJ2-1	TGCAGCGTTGAAGCCCTAAGCCGAGAGGACAATGAGCAGTTCTTC	CSVEALSREDNEQFF
many	TRBV7-9	.	TRBJ1-2	TGTGCCAGCAGGTCCCTCAGGGCGGACACCACCTTC	CASRSLRADTTF
many	TRBV2	.	TRBJ2-7	TGTGCCAGCAAGGAAGGGTTCAGGGCGTTCCACAACGAGCAGTACTTC	CASKEGFRAFHNEQYF
many	TRBV27	.	TRBJ1-2	TGTGCCAGCAGTGCGACACCGGTCTATGGCTACACCTTC	CASSATPVYGYTF
few	TRBV14	.	TRBJ2-1	TGTGCCAGCAGCCTTGGACTATCTGGGATAAAGTTCTTC	CASSLGLSGIKFF
many	TRBV7-9	.	TRBJ1-2	TGTGCCAGCAGCTTAGGCTTGGAGGGCTACACCTTC	CASSLGLEGYTF
many	TRBV7-2	TRBD2	TRBJ2-5	TGTGCCAGCAGCCGCCACATAGCGGGGGGTGAGACCCAGTACTTC	CASSRHIAGGETQYF
.	TRBV14	.	TRBJ1-4	TGTGCCAGCAGCCAAGTGATTTCAACTAATGAAAAACTGTTTTTT	CASSQVISTNEKLFF
many	TRBV7-8	TRBD1	TRBJ1-2	TGTGCCAGCAGCTTAGCCCGGACAGGGGGAGGCTACACCTTC	CASSLARTGGGYTF
.	TRBV28	TRBD2	TRBJ2-3	TGTGCCACCATAAGCGGGAACACAGATACGCAGTATTTT	CATISGNTDTQYF
few	TRBV19	TRBD1	TRBJ1-1	TGTGCCAGTAGTTCCCTAGACAGGGAGGGGACTGAAGCTTTCTTT	CASSSLDREGTEAFF
many	TRBV7-2	TRBD2	TRBJ2-5	TGTGCCAGCAGCTTAGACTCCCCTGGACTAGCGGGTATAATTGAGACCCAGTACTTC	CASSLDSPGLAGIIETQYF
many	TRBV10-3	.	TRBJ2-2	TGTGCCATCAGAGGACTTTCGAACACCGGGGAGCTGTTTTTT	CAIRGLSNTGELFF
many	TRBV7-2	.	TRBJ1-1	TGTGCCAGCAGCTTAGATAACCCTGAAGCTTTCTTT	CASSLDNPEAFF
few	TRBV28	.	TRBJ2-6	TGTGCCAGCACCACATGGGGGCAGGGAGGGGCCAACGTCCTGACTTTC	CASTTWGQGGANVLTF
many	TRBV2	.	TRBJ2-2	TGTGCCAGCAGTGGACTTAGTCTCACCACCGGGGAGCTGTTTTTT	CASSGLSLTTGELFF
many	TRBV28	TRBD1	TRBJ2-3	TGTGCCAGCCTGTTATCAGTCGGGACAGGCACAGATACGCAGTATTTT	CASLLSVGTGTDTQYF
many	TRBV7-8	.	TRBJ1-4	TGTGCCAGCAGCTTAAAAGAGGGAATTAATGAAAAACTGTTTTTT	CASSLKEGINEKLFF
many	TRBV12-3/TRBV12-4	TRBD1	TRBJ2-3	TGTGCCAGTAAGGGGGACAGGGCCCCCACAGATACGCAGTATTTT	CASKGDRAPTDTQYF
many	TRBV7-2	TRBD2	TRBJ2-7	TGTGCCAGCAGCTCGGGACTAGCGGGGACTTACGAGCAGTACTTC	CASSSGLAGTYEQYF